The sequence of this T cell receptor (beta chain) was determined in a study of blood T cell repertoires in COVID-19. Study information: The samples span acute and convalescent COVID-19 from the United States, Italy and Spain. T cells, B-cell-depleted T cells, or PBMCs provided the cDNA or gDNA that served as material.

With 3 bases clipped from V and 1 base from J, the junction kept 3 bases outside the gene matches. The CDR3 length is 15 residues. Germline V gene lookup returns CDR1 SGDLS and CDR2 YYNGEE. In the original analysis: Cell counts per sample came from amplifying reference gene primers. Here immunoSEQ multiplex PCR was the method, and the copy in TCRdb shows in-frame clones only, minus some. V, J and clone size reflect that table, while D and trimming were determined from the DNA. Of 180,000 or so clones detected, more than 70% appear once; the ten largest clones hold nearly 2.5%. Sequences were obtained from peripheral blood. The chain joins TRBV9 to TRBJ2-2, with 7 bases aligning to TRBD2. The source is a man in his forties with active or convalescent COVID-19. The CDR3 DNA reads TGTGCCAGCAGCGCCGTAGCGGGGAACACCGGGGAGCTGTTTTTT. Protein: CASSAVAGNTGELFF. Drawing the rest from reference TRBV9 and TRBJ2-2, the complete variable domain is DSGVTQTPKHLITATGQRVTLRCSPRSGDLSVYWYQQSLDQGLQFLIQYYNGEERAKGNILERFSAQQFPDLHSELNLSSLELGDSALYFCASSAVAGNTGELFFGEGSRLTVL.